The subject of this entry is one TCR beta chain. Its antigen remains unidentified. Germline V gives CDR1 GTSNPN, CDR2 SVGIG (reference sequence). The CDR3 is 13 amino acids. The ends were cut back, 0 bases at V and 4 bases at J, with 8 bases in the middle. The source of the sample is a study of T-cell memory formation after mild COVID-19. Broader study findings: While clones contracting from day 15 to 85 were balanced between CD4 and CD8, later expanders leaned CD4+.

Each CDR3 protein gets one entry after TCRdb re-called the 5' RACE reads with MiXCR. This table has hundreds of thousands of distinct CDR3 sequences, roughly 17% appearing once. The chain is built from TRBV30 and TRBJ2-3; D might be TRBD2 (6 bases). The sample was PBMCs or a T cell subset sorted from them (not recorded which). The receptor was derived from an adult woman who had mild COVID-19 (a few samples of this study predate the infection). Cell type and time point are not known. The CDR3 sequence is CAWSVGGADTQYF. CDR3 sequence (DNA): TGTGCCTGGAGTGTAGGAGGGGCAGATACGCAGTATTTT.